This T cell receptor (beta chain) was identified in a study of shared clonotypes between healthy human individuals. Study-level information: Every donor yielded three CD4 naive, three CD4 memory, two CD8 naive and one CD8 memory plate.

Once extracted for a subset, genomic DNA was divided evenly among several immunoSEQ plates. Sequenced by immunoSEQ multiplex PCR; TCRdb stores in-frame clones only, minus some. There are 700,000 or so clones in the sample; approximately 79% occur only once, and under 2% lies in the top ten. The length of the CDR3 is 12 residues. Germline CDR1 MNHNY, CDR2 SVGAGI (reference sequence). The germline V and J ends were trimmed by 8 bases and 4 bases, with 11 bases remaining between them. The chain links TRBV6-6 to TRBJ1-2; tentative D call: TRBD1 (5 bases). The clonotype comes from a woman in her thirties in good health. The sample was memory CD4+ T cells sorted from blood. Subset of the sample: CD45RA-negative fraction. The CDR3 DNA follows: TGTGCCAGCGGTCGGGGCTTCTATGGCTACACCTTC. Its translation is CASGRGFYGYTF.